A single T cell receptor (beta chain) is shown here with its context. This sample was taken from a study of blood T cell repertoires in COVID-19. Turning to the study itself: PBMCs, B-cell-depleted T cells, or T cells provided the cDNA or gDNA that made up the material.

Original data processing: The assay estimated nucleated cells by amplifying reference gene primers. Method: immunoSEQ multiplex PCR; TCRdb's copy keeps in-frame clones and lacks some. V and J calls and clone size are as listed in that table; D and trimming were resolved from the DNA. Among about 130,000 clones listed, around 83% were seen once. Germline CDR1 SNHLY, CDR2 FYNNEI. V was pared by 4 bases and J by 6 bases, with 11 bases between. There are 13 residues in the CDR3. The origin of this receptor is a woman between 50 and 59 years old with acute or convalescent COVID-19. The material sequenced was peripheral blood. J is TRBJ2-3 and V is TRBV2, with D tentatively TRBD1 (5 bases). The CDR3 sequence: CASSVQGSDTQYF. DNA for the CDR3: TGTGCCAGCAGTGTGCAGGGATCTGATACGCAGTATTTT.